The 31 T cell receptor beta chains below all came from one sample that was sequenced in a study of T-cell reconstitution after alpha-beta-depleted transplantation in children (dated by TCRdb to 2016 to 2017). The treatment or condition label here, explained by the study, means: allogeneic hematopoietic cell transplantation with graft depleted of TCRalphabeta T cells and CD19 B cells. Preparation of the library involved PCR. The sequencer was an Illumina HiSeq 2500. Molecular barcoding was employed in the preparation of TCR libraries, with unique molecular identifiers being used to normalize TCRbeta repertoire quantification. TCRdb reprocessing: public reads trimmed at Q25 with fastp, clones called with MiXCR, in-frame beta chains kept. Rows with one shared CDR3 protein collapse into an entry with the most common genes and DNA. The sample records 200,000 to 250,000 distinct CDR3 sequences, roughly a quarter of which are singletons. The leading ten clones occupy about 4.8% of the sample.

The sequencing here drew on PBMCs, mostly from graft donor cells, taken 360 days after TCRalphabeta/CD19-depleted stem cell transplant. The receptor set was obtained from a female patient aged 2-15 years who had a stem cell transplant for congenital amegakaryocytic thrombocytopenia, so the T cells may come from the graft donor.

The chain carries TRBV7-9 and TRBJ2-4; D might be TRBD1 (6 bases). This CDR3 is 16 amino acids long. Germline V gives CDR1 SEHNR, CDR2 FQNEAQ (reference sequence). V gave up 3 bases and J gave up 0 bases, with 12 bases separating them. Written as DNA, the CDR3 is TGTGCCAGCAGCTTCTACGGACAGATAGCCAAAAACATTCAGTACTTC. Encoded protein: CASSFYGQIAKNIQYF. Full variable domain (outside the CDR3, taken from reference TRBV7-9 and TRBJ2-4): DTGVSQNPRHKITKRGQNVTFRCDPISEHNRLYWYRQTLGQGPEFLTYFQNEAQLEKSRLLSDRFSAERPKGSFSTLEIQRTEQGDSAMYLCASSFYGQIAKNIQYFGAGTRLSVL.

This clonotype was detected a few times. This chain links TRBV10-3 with TRBJ2-7, with TRBD2 matching over 10 bases. J gave up 3 bases and V 7 bases, and 6 bases lay outside the gene matches. This CDR3 is built from 14 residues. The V gene's germline CDR1 is ENHRY and CDR2 SYGVKD. For the CDR3, the DNA is TGTGCCATCAAGCCGGGACTAGCGAACTACGAGCAGTACTTC. Amino acid sequence: CAIKPGLANYEQYF.

This clonotype was found a few times. The chain is built from TRBV6-5 and TRBJ2-7; no clear D gene. CDR3 length equals 13 residues. Germline V CDR1 and CDR2: MNHEY, SVGAGI. The V end lost 2 bases, the J end lost 4 bases, and 9 bases lay between the germline ends. This CDR3 reads CASSYHGGYEQYF. Here the CDR3 DNA reads TGTGCCAGCAGTTACCACGGTGGGTACGAGCAGTACTTC.

This chain connects TRBV10-3 to TRBJ2-5, with a tentative D call TRBD2 (6 bases). The V gene lost 4 bases and the J gene lost 5 bases, with 17 bases spanning the gap. Germline V gene lookup returns CDR1 ENHRY and CDR2 SYGVKD. The length of the CDR3 is 15 residues. The CDR3 here is CAISGLEGRRETQYF. The CDR3 nucleotides read TGTGCCATCAGTGGATTGGAGGGCCGACGGGAGACCCAGTACTTC.

This chain links TRBV6-2 or TRBV6-3 with TRBJ2-7, with TRBD2 matching over 12 bases. Trimming at V came to 10 bases and at J to 0 bases, leaving 22 bases not matched to a gene. Germline V lookup: CDR1 MNHEY, CDR2 SVGEGT. The CDR3 sequence is 20 residues long. DNA of the CDR3: TGTGCCACCCACAACCGAAGAAAAACTAGCGGGAGGCCTAGCTCCTACGAGCAGTACTTC. It yields the protein CATHNRRKTSGRPSSYEQYF.

The V and J genes are TRBV4-1 and TRBJ2-2; TRBD2 aligns across 9 bases. This CDR3 is built from 16 residues. Germline CDR1 is MGHRA and CDR2 is YSYEKL. J lost 2 bases, V lost 4 bases, and 5 bases had no gene match. The CDR3 sequence is CASSPRLAANTGELFF. CDR3 DNA sequence: TGCGCCAGCAGCCCACGACTAGCGGCCAACACCGGGGAGCTGTTTTTT.

The V call is TRBV20-1, the J call TRBJ1-3, with TRBD1 identical over 7 bases. Germline V CDR1 and CDR2: DFQATT, SNEGSKA (reference sequence). V was clipped by 3 bases and J by 8 bases; unmatched bases: 7. The CDR3 totals 13 residues. CDR3 residues: CSARVQGTHTIYF. In DNA, the CDR3 is TGCAGTGCTAGGGTACAGGGGACACACACCATATATTTT.

As concerns this clonotype: The CDR3 ends on some other residue instead of the conserved phenylalanine or tryptophan, so this is likely a read error. The V gene is TRBV2, the J gene TRBJ1-5, with TRBD1 identical over 8 bases. CDR1 and CDR2 from the germline V gene are SNHLY and FYNNEI. Trimming removed 8 bases from V and 7 bases from J; junction bases left unmatched: 4. The CDR3 extends over 12 amino acids. CDR3 nucleotide sequence: TGTGCCAGCCAGGGGGCGGGACAGCCCCAGCATTGT. Encoded protein: CASQGAGQPQHC.

This sequence joins TRBV4-2 and TRBJ1-4; 8 bases match TRBD1. The CDR3 contains 16 residues. V lost 3 bases and J lost 2; bases outside the gene matches: 5. Germline assignment: CDR1 LGHNA and CDR2 YNFKEQ. The CDR3 is CASSQDREFTNEKLFF. The CDR3 region has the DNA TGTGCCAGCAGCCAGGACAGGGAGTTTACTAATGAAAAACTGTTTTTT.

J is TRBJ1-1 and V is TRBV6-1, with TRBD1 matching over 7 bases. With V trimmed by 6 bases and J by 3 bases, 10 bases remained unmatched. The CDR3 is 15 amino acids. CDR1 and CDR2 (germline): MNHNS, SASEGT. The CDR3 DNA sequence: TGTGCCAGCAGCACCATTAGACAGGGCGACACTGAAGCTTTCTTT. This gives the protein CASSTIRQGDTEAFF.

The CDR3, as DNA: TGCAGTGCCACGGACACTTATACCTACGAGCAGTACTTC. This gives the protein CSATDTYTYEQYF. J is TRBJ2-7 and V is TRBV20-1, with D perhaps TRBD1 (5 bases). CDR1 DFQATT and CDR2 SNEGSKA come from the germline V gene (reference sequence). The CDR3 spans 13 residues. V gave up 6 bases and J gave up 2 bases, with 14 bases separating them.

This rearrangement joins TRBV20-1 to TRBJ1-1, with D perhaps TRBD1 (6 bases). V was pared by 6 bases and J by 7 bases, with 21 bases between. The CDR3 length is 14 residues. Germline V gene sequence: CDR1 DFQATT, CDR2 SNEGSKA (reference sequence). In DNA, the CDR3 is TGCAGTGCCGATCGGGACACCACAGACCTTGAAGCTTTCTTT. Protein sequence: CSADRDTTDLEAFF.

CDR3 sequence reads: CASSLNTYRDTIYF. CDR3 nucleotides: TGTGCCAGCAGCTTGAACACGTATCGGGACACCATATATTTT. The rearrangement joins TRBV7-6 to TRBJ1-3; no clear D. This CDR3 spans 14 amino acids. Germline V gene lookup returns CDR1 SGHVS and CDR2 FNYEAQ. The V and J ends lost 3 bases and 8 bases respectively, with 14 bases between them.

V is TRBV7-8 and J is TRBJ1-3; D possibly corresponds to TRBD1 (6 bases). Trimming removed 1 base at V and 8 bases at J, with 12 bases between. The CDR3 is 14 amino acids. CDR1 is SGHVS, CDR2 FQNEAQ, per germline. CDR3 protein: CASSLGDRFYTIYF. The CDR3 DNA sequence: TGTGCCAGCAGCTTAGGAGACAGGTTTTACACCATATATTTT.

This clonotype has just a few counts. The genes are TRBV7-6 and TRBJ1-2, with D unresolved. The CDR3 has 13 amino acids. CDR1 and CDR2 (germline): SGHVS, FNYEAQ. Trimming removed 1 base from V and 4 bases from J, with 7 bases in between. CDR3 DNA sequence: TGTGCCAGCAGCTTAGACCCGAGCTATGGCTACACCTTC. It encodes CASSLDPSYGYTF.

Comments on this clonotype: This may be a read error: a much more frequent sequence differs by one nucleotide. CDR3 amino acids: CDTSRVTAASTDTQYF. The DNA of the CDR3 is TGTGACACCAGCAGAGTTACAGCGGCGAGCACAGATACGCAGTATTTT. The chain is built from TRBV15 and TRBJ2-3, with a weak D call TRBD2 (5 bases). Per germline, CDR1 LNHNV and CDR2 YYDKDF (reference sequence). This CDR3 contains 16 residues.

DNA for the CDR3: TGTGCCAGCAGACAAACTATATGGGATACGCAGTATTTT. Translating gives CASRQTIWDTQYF. The V and J genes are TRBV11-2 and TRBJ2-3, with D uncertain. The CDR3 runs to 13 residues. V dropped 6 bases and J dropped 6 bases, with 13 bases sitting between them. The germline CDR1 and CDR2 sequences are SGHAT and FQNNGV.

V gene TRBV28 combines with J gene TRBJ2-7; possibly TRBD1 for D (5 bases). Germline V lookup: CDR1 MDHEN, CDR2 SYDVKM. CDR3 length: 13 residues. Between the trimmed V and J ends, which lost 5 bases and 0 bases, there was a span of 8 bases. Written as DNA, the CDR3 is TGTGCCAGCAGTATGACAGTCTCCTACGAGCAGTACTTC. This gives the protein CASSMTVSYEQYF.

The chain has TRBV6-5 and TRBJ1-2, with D unresolved. The CDR3 is 15 residues long. Looked up from germline, CDR1 is MNHEY and CDR2 is SVGAGI. With 0 bases removed from V and 3 bases from J, the gap between germline ends came to 11 bases. The CDR3 sequence is CASSYSTSAYYGYTF. Written as DNA, the CDR3 is TGTGCCAGCAGTTACTCGACATCTGCATACTATGGCTACACCTTC.

V and J are TRBV6-2 or TRBV6-3 and TRBJ2-3; maybe TRBD2 (6 bases). Germline V gene data show CDR1 as MNHEY and CDR2 as SVGEGT. CDR3 length: 16 residues. V was clipped by 2 bases and J by 2 bases, with 14 bases between them. Here the CDR3 reads CASSYGLGGLTDTQYF. The CDR3 bases are TGTGCCAGCAGTTACGGCTTGGGAGGACTCACAGATACGCAGTATTTT.

V gene TRBV7-9 combines with J gene TRBJ2-3; D is unresolved. V shed 6 bases and J shed 4 bases, with 17 bases lying between them. Germline CDR1 and CDR2: SEHNR and FQNEAQ (reference sequence). There are 15 residues in the CDR3. This chain's CDR3 is CASSYRDWAPDTQYF. Here the CDR3 DNA reads TGTGCCAGCAGTTACCGAGATTGGGCTCCAGATACGCAGTATTTT.

The genes are TRBV20-1 and TRBJ1-2; 11 bases map to TRBD1. Germline CDR1 is DFQATT and CDR2 is SNEGSKA (reference sequence). CDR3 length: 14 residues. V was clipped by 2 bases and J by 7 bases; unmatched bases: 6. CDR3 bases: TGCAGTGCTAGAACGGGACAGGGGGAATCTGGCTACACCTTC. Translated: CSARTGQGESGYTF.

This clonotype showed up just once. The V and J genes are TRBV30 and TRBJ1-1, with D uncertain. The V gene lost 8 bases and the J gene lost 2 bases, with 9 bases spanning the gap. Germline CDR1 is GTSNPN and CDR2 is SVGIG (reference sequence). The CDR3 covers 11 residues. CDR3 DNA: TGTGCCCGACGTGATAACACTGAAGCTTTCTTT. This sequence encodes CARRDNTEAFF.

This clonotype appeared a few times. This chain connects TRBV20-1 to TRBJ2-5, with TRBD2 identical over 10 bases. With 1 base clipped from V and 5 bases from J, the junction kept 4 bases outside the gene matches. The germline gives CDR1 DFQATT, CDR2 SNEGSKA (reference sequence). CDR3 length equals 14 residues. DNA for the CDR3: TGCAGTGCTAGAGTAGCGGGAGGTTATGAGACCCAGTACTTC. Encoded protein: CSARVAGGYETQYF.

This clonotype appeared a few times. The CDR3 coding sequence is TGCGCCAGCAGCTTGGGACGGGGGGGAGATACGCAGTATTTT. Translating it yields CASSLGRGGDTQYF. V and J are TRBV5-1 and TRBJ2-3; TRBD2 agrees at 8 bases. Trimming removed 0 bases from V and 5 bases from J; junction bases left unmatched: 2. CDR1 and CDR2 (germline): SGHRS, YFSETQ. The CDR3 is made up of 14 amino acids.

Only a few counts were recorded for this clonotype. V and J are TRBV28 and TRBJ2-5; D is undetermined. The CDR3 spans 12 residues. V lost 5 bases and J lost 5, with 9 bases in between. Germline assignment: CDR1 MDHEN and CDR2 SYDVKM. CDR3 coding DNA: TGTGCCAGCAGTAAAAGGACGGAGACCCAGTACTTC. This sequence encodes CASSKRTETQYF.

The genes are TRBV5-1 and TRBJ1-3; no definite D call. The CDR3 length is 15 residues. Per germline, CDR1 SGHRS and CDR2 YFSETQ. V dropped 4 bases and J dropped 0 bases, with 11 bases sitting between them. The CDR3 is CASSEDTYSGNTIYF. The CDR3 DNA follows: TGCGCCAGCAGCGAAGACACTTACTCTGGAAACACCATATATTTT.

J is TRBJ2-7 and V is TRBV6-2 or TRBV6-3, with 9 bases that match TRBD2. V gave up 2 bases and J gave up 1 base; unmatched junction bases: 6. The CDR3 is made up of 16 amino acids. Germline V gene data show CDR1 as MNHEY and CDR2 as SVGEGT. The CDR3: CASSYATSGFSYEQYF. The CDR3 DNA is TGTGCCAGCAGTTACGCGACTAGCGGTTTTTCCTACGAGCAGTACTTC.

This clonotype came up a few times. This chain uses TRBV15 with TRBJ2-5, with no clear D. The germline V gene encodes CDR1 LNHNV and CDR2 YYDKDF (reference sequence). V lost 1 base to trimming and J lost 3 bases, with 12 bases between them. The CDR3 has 15 residues. CDR3 in DNA: TGTGCCACCAGCAGAGCATACACGGCCAAAGAGACCCAGTACTTC. Protein product: CATSRAYTAKETQYF. Supplemented by reference TRBV15 and TRBJ2-5, the full variable domain reads DAMVIQNPRYQVTQFGKPVTLSCSQTLNHNVMYWYQQKSSQAPKLLFHYYDKDFNNEADTPDNFQSRRPNTSFCFLDIRSPGLGDTAMYLCATSRAYTAKETQYFGPGTRLLVL.

The chain combines TRBV12-3 or TRBV12-4 with TRBJ2-7; 9 nucleotides agree with TRBD2. CDR3 length equals 14 residues. V trimming: 6 bases; J trimming: 0 bases; junction bases outside the gene matches: 3. DNA of the CDR3: TGTGCCAGCAGCCAGCGGGAGGCCTCCTACGAGCAGTACTTC. This sequence encodes CASSQREASYEQYF.

This clonotype was recorded at least ten times. The genes are TRBV12-3 or TRBV12-4 and TRBJ2-5; possibly TRBD2 for D (5 bases). V was trimmed by 6 bases and J by 7 bases, leaving 9 bases between them. This CDR3 has 11 amino acids. The CDR3 region is CASSLRGTQYF. The CDR3 coding sequence is TGTGCCAGCAGCCTACGGGGGACCCAGTACTTC.